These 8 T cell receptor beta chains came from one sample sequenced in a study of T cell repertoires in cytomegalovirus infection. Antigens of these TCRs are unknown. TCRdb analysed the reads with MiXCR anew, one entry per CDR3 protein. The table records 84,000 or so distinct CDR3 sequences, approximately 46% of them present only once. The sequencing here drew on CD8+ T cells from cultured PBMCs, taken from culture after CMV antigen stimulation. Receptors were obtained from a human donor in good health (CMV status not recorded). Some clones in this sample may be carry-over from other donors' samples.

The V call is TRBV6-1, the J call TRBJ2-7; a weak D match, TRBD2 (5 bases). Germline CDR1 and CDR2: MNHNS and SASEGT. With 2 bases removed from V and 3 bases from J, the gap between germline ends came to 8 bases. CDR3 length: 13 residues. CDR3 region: CASSEQRDYEQYF. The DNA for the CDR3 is TGTGCCAGCAGTGAACAGAGGGACTACGAGCAGTACTTC.

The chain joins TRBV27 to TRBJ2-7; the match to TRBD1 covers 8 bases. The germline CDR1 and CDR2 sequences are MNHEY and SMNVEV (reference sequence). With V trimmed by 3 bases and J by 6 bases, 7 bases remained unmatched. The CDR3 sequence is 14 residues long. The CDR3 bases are TGTGCCAGCAGTTTTGGGCAGGGGGCGGGCGAGCAGTACTTC. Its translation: CASSFGQGAGEQYF.

CDR3 sequence reads: CASSALSNQPQHF. In DNA form, the CDR3 reads TGTGCCAGCAGTGCACTCAGCAATCAGCCCCAGCATTTT. This chain connects TRBV27 to TRBJ1-5, with no clear D. Between the trimmed V and J ends, which lost 5 bases and 1 base, there was a span of 6 bases. CDR3 length: 13 residues. Germline V gives CDR1 MNHEY, CDR2 SMNVEV (reference sequence).

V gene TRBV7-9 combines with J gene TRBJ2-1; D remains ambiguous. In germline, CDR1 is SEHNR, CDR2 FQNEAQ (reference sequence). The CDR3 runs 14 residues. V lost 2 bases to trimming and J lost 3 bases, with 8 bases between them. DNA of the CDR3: TGTGCCAGCAGCTTAACTACAGACTACAATGAGCAGTTCTTC. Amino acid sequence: CASSLTTDYNEQFF.

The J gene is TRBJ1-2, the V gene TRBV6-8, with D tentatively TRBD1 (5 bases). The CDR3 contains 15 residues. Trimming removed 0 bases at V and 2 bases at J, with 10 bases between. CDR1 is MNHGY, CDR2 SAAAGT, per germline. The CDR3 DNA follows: TGTGCCAGCAGTTACTCGGAGGGGAGGAACTATGGCTACACCTTC. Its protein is CASSYSEGRNYGYTF.

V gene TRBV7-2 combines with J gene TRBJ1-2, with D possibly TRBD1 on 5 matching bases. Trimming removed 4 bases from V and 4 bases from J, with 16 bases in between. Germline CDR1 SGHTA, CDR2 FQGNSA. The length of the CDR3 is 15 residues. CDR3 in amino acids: CASSSLGDRAYGYTF. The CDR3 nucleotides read TGTGCCAGCAGCTCCCTGGGCGACAGAGCCTATGGCTACACCTTC. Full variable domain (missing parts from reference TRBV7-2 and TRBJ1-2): GAGVSQSPSNKVTEKGKDVELRCDPISGHTALYWYRQSLGQGLEFLIYFQGNSAPDKSGLPSDRFSAERTGGSVSTLTIQRTQQEDSAVYLCASSSLGDRAYGYTFGSGTRLTVV.

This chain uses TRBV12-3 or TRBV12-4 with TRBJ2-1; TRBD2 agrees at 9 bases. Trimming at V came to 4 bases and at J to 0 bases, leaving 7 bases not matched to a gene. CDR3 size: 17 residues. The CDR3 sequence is CASSSGPAGGSYNEQFF. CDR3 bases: TGTGCCAGCAGTTCAGGACCAGCGGGGGGCTCCTACAATGAGCAGTTCTTC.

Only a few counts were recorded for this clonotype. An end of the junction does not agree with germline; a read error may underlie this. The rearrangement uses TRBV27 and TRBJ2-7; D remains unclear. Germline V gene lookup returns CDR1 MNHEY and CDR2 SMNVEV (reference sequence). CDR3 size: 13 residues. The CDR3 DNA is TGTGCCACCAGTTTAGGTGCCGGGTACGAGCAGTACTTC. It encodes CATSLGAGYEQYF.